A selection of T cell receptor beta chains follows, all from one sample in a study of T cells after yellow fever vaccination. TCRdb ran MiXCR on the 5' RACE reads and lists one entry per CDR3 protein. The table lists about 350,000 distinct CDR3 sequences, under 14% of them singletons, with 18% in the top ten. The sample was PBMCs, taken on the day of the first yellow fever vaccination. Receptors were obtained from a man between 18 and 29 years old who received the YFV17D yellow fever vaccine. Each CDR3 is given with its conserved first and last residue. Each record gives: clone size, V gene, CDR3 length, J gene, CDR3 protein. Rows may omit the clone size; those that give it use once, few, many or a size class.

>.|TRBV11-2|16|TRBJ2-1
CASSLDFSGGPSEQFF
>.|TRBV20-1|17|TRBJ2-7
CSARDIVGQAYSYEQYF
>few|TRBV5-6|12|TRBJ1-4
CASSLMNEKLFF
>few|TRBV29-1|13|TRBJ1-6
CSVKGDYNSPLHF
>few|TRBV12-3/TRBV12-4|13|TRBJ1-5
CASTPLGVQPQHF
>.|TRBV10-3|14|TRBJ1-1
CASGPRGGNTEAFF
>.|TRBV29-1|13|TRBJ2-5
CSVAPPGRETQYF
>few|TRBV11-1|12|TRBJ2-7
CASSLEAWEQYF
>few|TRBV6-1|18|TRBJ2-5
CASSEVASGGAPQETQYF
>.|TRBV5-1|16|TRBJ2-1
CASSETGTGFGDEQFF
>many|TRBV18|15|TRBJ2-2
CASSPENRNTGELFF
>few|TRBV20-1|16|TRBJ1-3
CSAVPYTEYTGNTIYF
>.|TRBV5-1|16|TRBJ1-1
CASSSGRIPKNTEAFF
>.|TRBV7-9|15|TRBJ1-1
CASSLVGLRLGEAFF
>few|TRBV20-1|15|TRBJ2-5
CSAKSGTAIQETQYF
>few|TRBV4-3|13|TRBJ1-1
CASSRVMNTEAFF
>few|TRBV20-1|15|TRBJ2-1
CSARRGGAFYNEQFF
>.|TRBV7-2|13|TRBJ2-2
CASQGQHTGELFF
>few|TRBV7-9|17|TRBJ2-5
CASSPGDAGGPGKTQYF
>many|TRBV20-1|10|TRBJ2-3
CSARTDTQYF
>few|TRBV4-3|14|TRBJ2-1
CASSQDGPYNEQFF
>.|TRBV12-3/TRBV12-4|17|TRBJ2-3
CASSLTGIVRLTDTQYF
>few|TRBV20-1|15|TRBJ2-3
CSASDRVEALDTQYF
>many|TRBV7-2|14|TRBJ2-5
CASSLSPGTATQYF
>.|TRBV4-1|21|TRBJ2-3
CASSRRLAGGPRPISTDTQYF
>.|TRBV6-1|13|TRBJ1-2
CASSPLDLSGYTF
>.|TRBV18|14|TRBJ2-7
CASSPVGQGYERYF
>.|TRBV27|13|TRBJ1-1
CASSLLTGTEAFF
>.|TRBV12-3/TRBV12-4|14|TRBJ2-1
CASSFLGALNEQFF
>.|TRBV27|14|TRBJ2-1
CASSGGVRLNEQFF
>few|TRBV9|13|TRBJ2-5
CASSAAAQETQYF
>few|TRBV20-1|14|TRBJ2-7
CSARRGRLSYEQYF
>.|TRBV6-1|15|TRBJ2-3
CASSRRREIADTQYF
>few|TRBV11-1|18|TRBJ1-1
CASSLAVQEGPMNTEAFF
>.|TRBV4-3|14|TRBJ2-1
CASSQEVRGREQFF
>.|TRBV5-5|16|TRBJ2-3
CASSFKAPQTVDTQYF
>few|TRBV4-3|16|TRBJ2-3
CASSQGQLAGGGTQYF
>few|TRBV11-1|16|TRBJ2-5
CASSPAGQRDQETQYF
>.|TRBV20-1|13|TRBJ1-1
CSARDSPGLGAFF
>few|TRBV6-5|16|TRBJ2-7
CDSSYLLAGKLNEQYF
>.|TRBV29-1|11|TRBJ2-5
CSVDTGWTQYF
>.|TRBV5-1|14|TRBJ1-2
CASSTEPANYGYTF
>few|TRBV28|15|TRBJ2-1
CASSFARGALNEQFF
>.|TRBV5-1|13|TRBJ2-3
CASTPDRSDTQYF
>.|TRBV20-1|13|TRBJ1-1
CSASRQGSTEAFF